This passage covers 14 T cell receptor beta chains from one sample sequenced in a study of blood T cell repertoires in COVID-19. The data were produced by immunoSEQ multiplex PCR, yet TCRdb's version contains in-frame clones alone and is incomplete. Found here are over 300,000 clones, 90% of them singletons; the top ten hold 6% to 7.5%. The sequencing input was peripheral blood. These receptors came from a man between 18 and 29 years old with active or convalescent COVID-19.

The chain is built from TRBV27 and TRBJ2-7; D is unclear. The germline V gene encodes CDR1 MNHEY and CDR2 SMNVEV (reference sequence). Trimming shortened V by 11 bases and J by 2 bases, and 19 bases separated the two germline ends. The CDR3 covers 14 residues. CDR3 sequence: CAPPLRVTPYEQYF. DNA for the CDR3: TGTGCCCCGCCGCTTCGGGTAACCCCCTACGAGCAGTACTTC.

V and J are TRBV25-1 and TRBJ2-1; D gene ambiguous. The V gene lost 6 bases and the J gene lost 6 bases, with 21 bases spanning the gap. This CDR3 region has 16 residues. CDR1 and CDR2 (germline): MGHDK, SYGVNS. This chain's CDR3 is CASRSRSWRPGNEQFF. In nucleotides, the CDR3 is TGTGCCAGCAGATCTAGGTCATGGCGCCCCGGCAATGAGCAGTTCTTC. The full variable domain, rest sourced from reference TRBV25-1 and TRBJ2-1, is EADIYQTPRYLVIGTGKKITLECSQTMGHDKMYWYQQDPGMELHLIHYSYGVNSTEKGDLSSESTVSRIRTEHFPLTLESARPSHTSQYLCASRSRSWRPGNEQFFGPGTRLTVL.

The rearrangement links TRBV19 to TRBJ2-1; D may be TRBD2 (6 bases). The CDR3 has 13 residues. The ends were cut back, 9 bases at V and 0 bases at J, with 9 bases in the middle. Germline V gives CDR1 LNHDA, CDR2 SQIVND (reference sequence). CDR3 in amino acids: CASGTPSYNEQFF. For the CDR3, the DNA is TGTGCCAGCGGGACTCCCTCCTACAATGAGCAGTTCTTC.

This clone came up a few times. The chain combines TRBV27 with TRBJ1-2, with TRBD1 matching 8 bases. There are 14 residues in the CDR3. The germline gives CDR1 MNHEY, CDR2 SMNVEV (reference sequence). V lost 3 bases to trimming and J lost 3 bases; unmatched junction nucleotides: 3. The CDR3 DNA reads TGTGCCAGCAGTTTCCAGGGGGCGGACTATGGCTACACCTTC. Translated, it gives CASSFQGADYGYTF.

The chain carries TRBV27 and TRBJ1-1, with TRBD1 identical over 9 bases. Germline-derived CDR1 and CDR2 are MNHEY and SMNVEV (reference sequence). CDR3 length: 15 amino acids. Trimming took 5 bases from V and 5 from J; bases not matched to a gene: 9. CDR3 in amino acids: CASSPWGQGRTEAFF. In DNA form, the CDR3 reads TGTGCCAGCAGTCCCTGGGGACAGGGCAGGACTGAAGCTTTCTTT.

The rearrangement uses TRBV14 and TRBJ1-1; D gene uncertain. The CDR3 spans 17 residues. Trimming pared 1 base from V and 0 bases from J, leaving 15 bases between. Germline V gene data show CDR1 as SGHDN and CDR2 as FVKESK. DNA of the CDR3: TGTGCCAGCAGCCAAGTCTATTCGAGGAATCTGAACACTGAAGCTTTCTTT. This sequence encodes CASSQVYSRNLNTEAFF.

The J gene is TRBJ2-1, the V gene TRBV7-2; 8 bases are shared with TRBD2. The V segment lost 0 bases and the J segment 4 bases; nucleotides outside the gene matches: 8. Germline V lookup: CDR1 SGHTA, CDR2 FQGNSA. The CDR3 extends over 17 amino acids. The CDR3 coding sequence is TGTGCCAGCAGCTTAGCGCCGGGTTCTAGCGGGTACAATGAGCAGTTCTTC. Its translation is CASSLAPGSSGYNEQFF.

V gene TRBV2 combines with J gene TRBJ2-5; D may be TRBD1 (5 bases). Per germline, CDR1 SNHLY and CDR2 FYNNEI. V shed 3 bases and J shed 7 bases, with 12 bases lying between them. The CDR3 contains 13 residues. The CDR3 loop reads CASSDGSDRTQYF. DNA of the CDR3: TGTGCCAGCAGTGACGGCAGTGACAGGACCCAGTACTTC.

The count of this clone is one. The chain combines TRBV4-1 with TRBJ1-3, with D tentatively TRBD1 (6 bases). The germline V gene encodes CDR1 MGHRA and CDR2 YSYEKL. V lost 4 bases and J 2 bases, leaving 15 bases between the germline ends. This CDR3 has 16 amino acids. The CDR3 protein is CASSLHRTETGNTIYF. The CDR3 coding sequence is TGCGCCAGCAGCCTACACCGGACAGAGACTGGAAACACCATATATTTT.

The J gene is TRBJ1-5, the V gene TRBV5-8; 10 bases are shared with TRBD1. The CDR3 extends over 15 amino acids. From germline, CDR1 is SGHTS and CDR2 YDEGEE. After removal of 0 bases from V and 5 bases from J, the junction contained 2 bases not matched to a gene. The CDR3 DNA reads as TGTGCCAGCAGCTTGGGGGACAGGGGAGATCAGCCCCAGCATTTT. Translating it yields CASSLGDRGDQPQHF.

As regards this clone: One end of the junction varies from germline; a read error may be responsible. V gene TRBV19 combines with J gene TRBJ2-3; the D gene is possibly TRBD1 (6 bases). Germline V lookup: CDR1 LNHDA, CDR2 SQIVND (reference sequence). The CDR3 has 15 amino acids. The CDR3 region is CASRIAGALPVTQYF. CDR3 coding DNA: TGTGCCAGTAGAATAGCAGGGGCCCTCCCAGTAACGCAGTATTTT.

The V and J genes are TRBV9 and TRBJ1-5; D may be TRBD1 (5 bases). The CDR3 totals 15 residues. Germline lookup yields CDR1 SGDLS and CDR2 YYNGEE. Between the trimmed V and J ends, which lost 1 base and 11 bases, there was a span of 19 bases. CDR3 bases: TGTGCCAGCAGCGTATTTGTGGGAGGGGTCGAAGCCCAGCATTTT. It translates to CASSVFVGGVEAQHF.

The J gene is TRBJ2-1, the V gene TRBV4-1; possibly TRBD2 for D (5 bases). This CDR3 contains 16 residues. The germline V and J ends were trimmed by 0 bases and 2 bases, with 11 bases remaining between them. In germline, CDR1 is MGHRA, CDR2 YSYEKL. CDR3 sequence reads: CASSQEGGGPYNEQFF. For the CDR3, the DNA is TGCGCCAGCAGCCAAGAAGGTGGAGGACCCTACAATGAGCAGTTCTTC.

This clone was observed once. This rearrangement joins TRBV24-1 to TRBJ2-1; no reliable D call. CDR1 and CDR2 from the germline V gene are KGHDR and SFDVKD. The CDR3 covers 15 residues. The V and J ends lost 4 bases and 2 bases respectively, with 11 bases between them. For the CDR3, the DNA is TGTGCCACCAGTGACAGGCTGTCTACCTACAATGAGCAGTTCTTC. The encoded protein is CATSDRLSTYNEQFF.